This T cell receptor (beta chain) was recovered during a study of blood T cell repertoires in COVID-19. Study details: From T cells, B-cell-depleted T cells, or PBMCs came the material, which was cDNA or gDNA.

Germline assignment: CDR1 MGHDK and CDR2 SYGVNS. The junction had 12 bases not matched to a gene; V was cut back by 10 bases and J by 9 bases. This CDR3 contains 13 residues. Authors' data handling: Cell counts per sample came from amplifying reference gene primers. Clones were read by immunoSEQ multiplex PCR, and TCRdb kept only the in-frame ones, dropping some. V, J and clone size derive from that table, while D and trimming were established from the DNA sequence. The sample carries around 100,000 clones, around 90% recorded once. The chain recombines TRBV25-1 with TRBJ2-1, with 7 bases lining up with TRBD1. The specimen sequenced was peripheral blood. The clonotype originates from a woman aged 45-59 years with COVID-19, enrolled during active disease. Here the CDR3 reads CATAATGVSEQFF. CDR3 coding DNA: TGTGCCACCGCGGCAACAGGGGTTAGTGAGCAGTTCTTC.